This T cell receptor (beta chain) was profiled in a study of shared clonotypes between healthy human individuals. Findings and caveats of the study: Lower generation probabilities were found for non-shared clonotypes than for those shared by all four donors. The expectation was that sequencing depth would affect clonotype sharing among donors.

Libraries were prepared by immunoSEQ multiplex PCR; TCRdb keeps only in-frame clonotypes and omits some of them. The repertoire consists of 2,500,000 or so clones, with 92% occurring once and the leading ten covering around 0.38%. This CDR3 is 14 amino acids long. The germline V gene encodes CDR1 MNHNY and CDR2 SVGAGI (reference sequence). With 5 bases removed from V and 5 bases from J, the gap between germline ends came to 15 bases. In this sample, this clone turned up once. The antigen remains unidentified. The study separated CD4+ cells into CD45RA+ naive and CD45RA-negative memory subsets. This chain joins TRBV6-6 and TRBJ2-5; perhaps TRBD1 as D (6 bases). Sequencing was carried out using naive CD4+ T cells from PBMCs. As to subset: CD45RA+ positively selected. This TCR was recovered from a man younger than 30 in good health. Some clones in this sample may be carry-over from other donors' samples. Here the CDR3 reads CASSAAGTPETQYF. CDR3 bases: TGTGCCAGCAGTGCCGCCGGGACACCCGAGACCCAGTACTTC.